This T cell receptor beta chain was recovered during a study of CD8 T cells in ankylosing spondylitis. Notes on the study in general: Both synovial fluid and blood in reactive arthritis had previously been reported to carry some motif variants. A motif of several highly homologous TCR beta variants was seen as apparently characteristic of ankylosing spondylitis blood. With a CD8+ phenotype, disease-linked clones were relatively rare in peripheral blood.

Library preparation for TCR beta used quantitative 5'-RACE with molecular barcodes. TCRdb fed the 5' RACE reads into MiXCR, producing one record per CDR3 protein. The table shows fewer than 400,000 distinct CDR3 sequences, with approximately 14% occurring only once. This clonotype was detected only a few times. Its specificity is unknown. V was clipped by 3 bases and J by 4 bases, with 13 bases between them. This CDR3 is built from 14 residues. CDR1 is MGHDK and CDR2 is SYGVNS in the germline V gene. The receptor comes from a male donor with ankylosing spondylitis or in good health (not recorded which). The sequenced sample was blood, either unsorted or a sorted T cell fraction (not recorded which). V is TRBV25-1 and J is TRBJ2-7; no clear D gene. As DNA, the CDR3 is TGTGCCAGCAGTGAGTCGGGTCCATTATACGAGCAGTACTTC. This encodes CASSESGPLYEQYF.